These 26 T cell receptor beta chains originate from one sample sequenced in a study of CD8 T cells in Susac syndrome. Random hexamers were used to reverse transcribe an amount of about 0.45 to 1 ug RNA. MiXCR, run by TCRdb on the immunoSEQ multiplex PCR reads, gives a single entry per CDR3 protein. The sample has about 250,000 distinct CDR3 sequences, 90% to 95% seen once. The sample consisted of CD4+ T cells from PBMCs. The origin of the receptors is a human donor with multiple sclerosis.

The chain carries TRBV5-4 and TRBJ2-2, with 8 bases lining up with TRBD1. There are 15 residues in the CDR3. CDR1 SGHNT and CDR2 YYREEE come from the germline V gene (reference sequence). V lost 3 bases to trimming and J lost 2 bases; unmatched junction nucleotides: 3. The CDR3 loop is CASSWDRHNTGELFF. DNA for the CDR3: TGTGCCAGCAGCTGGGACAGGCATAACACCGGGGAGCTGTTTTTT.

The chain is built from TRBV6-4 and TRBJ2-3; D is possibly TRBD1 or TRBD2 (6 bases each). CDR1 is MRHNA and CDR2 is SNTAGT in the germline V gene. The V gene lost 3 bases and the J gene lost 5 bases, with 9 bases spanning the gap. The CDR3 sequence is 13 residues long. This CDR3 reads CASSEEGQDTQYF. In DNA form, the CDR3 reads TGTGCCAGCAGTGAGGAGGGACAAGATACGCAGTATTTT.

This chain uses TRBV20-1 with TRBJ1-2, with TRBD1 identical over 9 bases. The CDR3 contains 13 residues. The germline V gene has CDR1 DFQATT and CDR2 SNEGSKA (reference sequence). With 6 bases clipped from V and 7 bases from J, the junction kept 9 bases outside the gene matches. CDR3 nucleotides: TGCAGTGCCCACAACAGGGGGCTGGGTGGCTACACCTTC. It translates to CSAHNRGLGGYTF.

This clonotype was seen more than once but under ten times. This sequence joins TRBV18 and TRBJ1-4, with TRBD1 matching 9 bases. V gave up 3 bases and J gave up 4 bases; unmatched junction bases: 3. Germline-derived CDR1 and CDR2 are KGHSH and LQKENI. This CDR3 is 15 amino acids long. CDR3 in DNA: TGTGCCAGCTCACCGCTGGGACAGGGTAATGAAAAACTGTTTTTT. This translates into CASSPLGQGNEKLFF.

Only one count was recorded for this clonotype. The CDR3 DNA reads as TGTGCCAGCAGTTTTACCTGGGAAGCTTTCTTT. It encodes CASSFTWEAFF. The J gene is TRBJ1-1, the V gene TRBV12-3 or TRBV12-4, with D unresolved. V lost 3 bases, J lost 8 bases, and 7 bases lay in between. The CDR3 covers 11 residues.

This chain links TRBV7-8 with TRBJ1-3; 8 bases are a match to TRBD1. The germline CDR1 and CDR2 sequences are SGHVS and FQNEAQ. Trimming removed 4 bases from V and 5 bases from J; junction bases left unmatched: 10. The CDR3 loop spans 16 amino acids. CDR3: CASSSGTGQGRNTIYF. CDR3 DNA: TGTGCCAGCAGCTCCGGAACCGGACAGGGTAGAAACACCATATATTTT. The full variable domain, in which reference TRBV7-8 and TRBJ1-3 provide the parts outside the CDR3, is GAGVSQSPRYKVAKRGQDVALRCDPISGHVSLFWYQQALGQGPEFLTYFQNEAQLDKSGLPSDRFFAERPEGSVSTLKIQRTQQEDSAVYLCASSSGTGQGRNTIYFGEGSWLTVV.

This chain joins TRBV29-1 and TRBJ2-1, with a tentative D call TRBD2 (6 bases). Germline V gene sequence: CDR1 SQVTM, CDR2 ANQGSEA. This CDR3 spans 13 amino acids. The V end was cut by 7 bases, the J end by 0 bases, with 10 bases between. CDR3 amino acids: CSAGEDSYNEQFF. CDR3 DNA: TGCAGCGCCGGGGAGGACTCCTACAATGAGCAGTTCTTC.

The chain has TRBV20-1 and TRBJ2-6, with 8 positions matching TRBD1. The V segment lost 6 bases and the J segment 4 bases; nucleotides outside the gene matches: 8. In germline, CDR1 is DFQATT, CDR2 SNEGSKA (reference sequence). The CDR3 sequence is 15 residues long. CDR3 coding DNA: TGCAGTGCCTCCCGGACAGGGCGAGGGGCCAACGTCCTGACTTTC. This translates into CSASRTGRGANVLTF.

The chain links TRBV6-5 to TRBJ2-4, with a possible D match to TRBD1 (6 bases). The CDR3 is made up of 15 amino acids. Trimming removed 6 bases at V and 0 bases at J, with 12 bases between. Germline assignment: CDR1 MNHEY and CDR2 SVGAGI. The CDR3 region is CASRTRGLAKNIQYF. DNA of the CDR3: TGTGCCAGCAGGACCAGGGGTTTAGCCAAAAACATTCAGTACTTC.

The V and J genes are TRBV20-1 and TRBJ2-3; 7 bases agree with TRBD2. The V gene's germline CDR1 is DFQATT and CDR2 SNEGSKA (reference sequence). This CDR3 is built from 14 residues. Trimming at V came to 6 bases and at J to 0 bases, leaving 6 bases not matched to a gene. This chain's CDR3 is CSAVAGRSTDTQYF. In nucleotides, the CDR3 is TGCAGTGCCGTAGCGGGCCGCAGCACAGATACGCAGTATTTT.

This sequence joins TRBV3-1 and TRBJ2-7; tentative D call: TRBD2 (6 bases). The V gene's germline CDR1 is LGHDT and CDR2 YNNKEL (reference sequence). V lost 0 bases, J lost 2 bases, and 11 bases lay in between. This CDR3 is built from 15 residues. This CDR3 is CASSQELGGAYEQYF. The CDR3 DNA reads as TGTGCCAGCAGCCAAGAACTCGGGGGAGCCTACGAGCAGTACTTC.

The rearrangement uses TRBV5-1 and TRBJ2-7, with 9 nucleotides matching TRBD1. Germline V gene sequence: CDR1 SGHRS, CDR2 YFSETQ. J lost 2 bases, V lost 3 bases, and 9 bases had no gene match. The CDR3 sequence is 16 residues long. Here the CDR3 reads CASSSGRDRVTYEQYF. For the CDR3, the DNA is TGCGCCAGCAGCTCTGGTCGGGACAGGGTAACCTACGAGCAGTACTTC.

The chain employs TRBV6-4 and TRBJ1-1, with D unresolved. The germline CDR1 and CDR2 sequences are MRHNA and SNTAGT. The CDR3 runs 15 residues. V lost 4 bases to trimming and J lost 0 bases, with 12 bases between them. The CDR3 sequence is CASSVLPDMNTEAFF. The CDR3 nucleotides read TGTGCCAGCAGTGTCTTGCCAGACATGAACACTGAAGCTTTCTTT.

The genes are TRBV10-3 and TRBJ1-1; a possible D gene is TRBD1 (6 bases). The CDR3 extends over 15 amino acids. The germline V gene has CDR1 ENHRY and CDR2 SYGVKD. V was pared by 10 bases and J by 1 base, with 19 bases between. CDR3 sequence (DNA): TGTGCCAGCCTTACAGGGAGGGGGGAGAACACTGAAGCTTTCTTT. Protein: CASLTGRGENTEAFF.

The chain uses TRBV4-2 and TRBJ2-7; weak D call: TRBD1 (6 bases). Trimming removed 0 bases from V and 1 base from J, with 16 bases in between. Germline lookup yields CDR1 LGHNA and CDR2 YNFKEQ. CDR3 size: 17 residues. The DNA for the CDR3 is TGTGCCAGCAGCCAAGAAGGATCGTGGCAGGGGTCCTACGAGCAGTACTTC. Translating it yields CASSQEGSWQGSYEQYF.

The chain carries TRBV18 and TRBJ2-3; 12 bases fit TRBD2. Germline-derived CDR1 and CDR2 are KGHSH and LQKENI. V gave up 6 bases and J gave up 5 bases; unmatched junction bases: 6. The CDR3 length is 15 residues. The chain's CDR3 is CASSSSGRAEDTQYF. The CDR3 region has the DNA TGTGCCAGCTCGTCTAGCGGGAGGGCTGAAGATACGCAGTATTTT.

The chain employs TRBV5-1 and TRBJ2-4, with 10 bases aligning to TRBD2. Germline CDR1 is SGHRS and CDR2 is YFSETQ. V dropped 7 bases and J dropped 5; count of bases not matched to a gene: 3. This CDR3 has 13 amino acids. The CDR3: CASSLAGENIQYF. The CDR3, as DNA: TGCGCCAGCTCCCTAGCGGGAGAAAACATTCAGTACTTC.

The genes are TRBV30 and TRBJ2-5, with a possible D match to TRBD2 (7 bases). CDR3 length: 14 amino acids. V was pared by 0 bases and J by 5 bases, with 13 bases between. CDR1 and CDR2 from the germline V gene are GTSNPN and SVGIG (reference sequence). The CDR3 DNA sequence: TGTGCCTGGAGTGTCAGAGGGGGAGGGGAGACCCAGTACTTC. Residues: CAWSVRGGGETQYF. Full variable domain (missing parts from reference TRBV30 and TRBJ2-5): SQTIHQWPATLVQPVGSPLSLECTVEGTSNPNLYWYRQAAGRGLQLLFYSVGIGQISSEVPQNLSASRPQDRQFILSSKKLLLSDSGFYLCAWSVRGGGETQYFGPGTRLLVL.

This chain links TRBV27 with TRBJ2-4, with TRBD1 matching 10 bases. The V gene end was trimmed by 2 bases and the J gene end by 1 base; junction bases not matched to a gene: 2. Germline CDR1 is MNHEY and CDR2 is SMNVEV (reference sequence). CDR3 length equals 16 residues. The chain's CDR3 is CASSLDRGQAKNIQYF. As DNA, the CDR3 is TGTGCCAGCAGTTTAGACAGGGGGCAGGCCAAAAACATTCAGTACTTC.

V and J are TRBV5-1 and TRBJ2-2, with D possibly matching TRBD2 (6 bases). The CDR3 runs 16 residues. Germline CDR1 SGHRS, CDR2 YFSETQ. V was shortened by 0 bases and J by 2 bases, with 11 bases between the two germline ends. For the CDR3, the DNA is TGCGCCAGCAGCTTGGAAGTAGCGGAAAACACCGGGGAGCTGTTTTTT. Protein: CASSLEVAENTGELFF.

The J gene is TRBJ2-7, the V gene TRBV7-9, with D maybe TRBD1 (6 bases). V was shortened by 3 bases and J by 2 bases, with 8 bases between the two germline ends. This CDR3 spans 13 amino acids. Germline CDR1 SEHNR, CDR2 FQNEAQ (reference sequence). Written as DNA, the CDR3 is TGTGCCAGCAGCTTTCGGACAGCCTACGAGCAGTACTTC. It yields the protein CASSFRTAYEQYF.

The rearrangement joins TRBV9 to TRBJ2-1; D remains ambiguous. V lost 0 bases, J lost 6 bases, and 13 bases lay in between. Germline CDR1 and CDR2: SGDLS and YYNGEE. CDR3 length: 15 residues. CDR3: CASSVGGVSGNEQFF. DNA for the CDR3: TGTGCCAGCAGCGTAGGAGGAGTTTCGGGCAATGAGCAGTTCTTC.

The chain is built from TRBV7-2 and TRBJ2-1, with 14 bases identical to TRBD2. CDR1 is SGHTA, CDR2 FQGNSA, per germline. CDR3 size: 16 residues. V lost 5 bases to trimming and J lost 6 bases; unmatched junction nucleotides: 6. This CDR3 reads CASSLMTSGRANEQFF. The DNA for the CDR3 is TGTGCCAGCAGCCTTATGACTAGCGGGAGGGCCAATGAGCAGTTCTTC.

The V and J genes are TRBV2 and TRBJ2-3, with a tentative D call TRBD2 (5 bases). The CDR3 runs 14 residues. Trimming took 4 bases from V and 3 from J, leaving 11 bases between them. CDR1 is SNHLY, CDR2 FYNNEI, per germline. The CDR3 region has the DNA TGTGCCAGCAGTGCCGGGATGGGGACAGATACGCAGTATTTT. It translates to CASSAGMGTDTQYF. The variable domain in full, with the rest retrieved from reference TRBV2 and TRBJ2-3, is EPEVTQTPSHQVTQMGQEVILRCVPISNHLYFYWYRQILGQKVEFLVSFYNNEISEKSEIFDDQFSVERPDGSNFTLKIRSTKLEDSAMYFCASSAGMGTDTQYFGPGTRLTVL.

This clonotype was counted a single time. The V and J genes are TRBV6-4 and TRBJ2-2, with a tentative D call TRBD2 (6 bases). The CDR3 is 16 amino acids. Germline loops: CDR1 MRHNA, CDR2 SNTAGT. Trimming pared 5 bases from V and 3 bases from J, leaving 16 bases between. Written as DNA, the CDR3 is TGTGCCAGCAGTCACCACGGGGGACCCCACACCGGGGAGCTGTTTTTT. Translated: CASSHHGGPHTGELFF.

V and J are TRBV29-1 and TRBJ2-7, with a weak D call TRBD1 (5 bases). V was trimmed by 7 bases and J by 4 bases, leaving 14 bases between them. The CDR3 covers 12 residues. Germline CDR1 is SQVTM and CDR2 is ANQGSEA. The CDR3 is CSAQQDRYEQYF. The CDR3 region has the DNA TGCAGCGCACAACAGGATCGGTACGAGCAGTACTTC.